Below, 26 T cell receptor beta chains from the same sample are listed, as sequenced in a study of beta chain features in type 1 diabetes. No antigen has been assigned to these receptors. Notes on the study in general: Within each of all four CD4+ subsets, Type 1 diabetes patients had TCRB CDR3s that were moderately but significantly shorter.

cDNA synthesis used the whole RNA isolate, giving expressed TCRB sequences. Assay: immunoSEQ multiplex PCR; the TCRdb copy retains only in-frame clones and omits some. Among some 150,000 clones listed, less than 15% were seen once. The sample was central memory CD4+ T cells from blood. The receptors were gathered from a young man with type 1 diabetes.

This clone was recorded a few times. This sequence joins TRBV28 and TRBJ1-6, with no clear D. V was pared by 4 bases and J by 7 bases, with 5 bases between. The CDR3 has 12 amino acids. Per germline, CDR1 MDHEN and CDR2 SYDVKM. In DNA, the CDR3 is TGTGCCAGCAGTTGGGTGAATTCACCCCTCCACTTT. It translates to CASSWVNSPLHF.

This clone was observed a handful of times. The rearrangement joins TRBV5-4 to TRBJ1-1; D ambiguous. The germline V gene has CDR1 SGHNT and CDR2 YYREEE (reference sequence). This CDR3 spans 15 amino acids. V was shortened by 2 bases and J by 5 bases, with 16 bases between the two germline ends. DNA for the CDR3: TGTGCCAGCAGCTTCCCCTCCGGACCGGGTACTGAAGCTTTCTTT. Encoded protein: CASSFPSGPGTEAFF.

The rearrangement links TRBV5-1 to TRBJ2-5; tentative D call: TRBD1 (5 bases). Germline V gives CDR1 SGHRS, CDR2 YFSETQ. V dropped 9 bases and J dropped 4 bases, with 22 bases sitting between them. This CDR3 has 15 amino acids. CDR3 residues: CATRPAPTEGETQYF. CDR3 sequence (DNA): TGCGCCACCCGCCCCGCCCCGACAGAAGGAGAGACCCAGTACTTC. Combining the CDR3 with reference TRBV5-1 and TRBJ2-5 gives the whole variable domain KAGVTQTPRYLIKTRGQQVTLSCSPISGHRSVSWYQQTPGQGLQFLFEYFSETQRNKGNFPGRFSGRQFSNSRSEMNVSTLELGDSALYLCATRPAPTEGETQYFGPGTRLLVL.

This clone was detected many times. The rearrangement uses TRBV28 and TRBJ1-6; no firm D call. Trimming left V 3 bases short and J 5 bases short, with 11 bases between. Germline CDR1 reads MDHEN; CDR2 reads SYDVKM. The CDR3 extends over 15 amino acids. This CDR3 is CASSFTVTNNSPLHF. In DNA form, the CDR3 reads TGTGCCAGCAGTTTTACGGTAACGAATAATTCACCCCTCCACTTT. Full variable domain (outside the CDR3, taken from reference TRBV28 and TRBJ1-6): DVKVTQSSRYLVKRTGEKVFLECVQDMDHENMFWYRQDPGLGLRLIYFSYDVKMKEKGDIPEGYSVSREKKERFSLILESASTNQTSMYLCASSFTVTNNSPLHFGNGTRLTVT.

J is TRBJ1-1 and V is TRBV27, with 9 bases identical to TRBD1. CDR3 length: 14 residues. Germline V CDR1 and CDR2: MNHEY, SMNVEV (reference sequence). V lost 8 bases, J lost 6 bases, and 10 bases stayed unmatched. The CDR3 region is CASRSGTGRPEAFF. The DNA of the CDR3 is TGTGCCAGCCGCTCCGGGACAGGGAGGCCTGAAGCTTTCTTT.

In this sample, this clone turned up a few times. V is TRBV5-1 and J is TRBJ1-6; TRBD1 aligns across 9 bases. The trim removed 1 base at V and 5 bases at J, leaving 4 bases unmatched. The CDR3 totals 16 residues. Germline V CDR1 and CDR2: SGHRS, YFSETQ. CDR3 nucleotides: TGCGCCAGCAGCTTGAAGACAGGGGGTGATAATTCACCCCTCCACTTT. This codes for CASSLKTGGDNSPLHF.

This clone was seen a few times. This chain joins TRBV9 and TRBJ2-1; 9 positions match TRBD2. The CDR3 totals 15 residues. In germline, CDR1 is SGDLS, CDR2 YYNGEE. After removal of 2 bases from V and 4 bases from J, the junction contained 4 bases not matched to a gene. In DNA, the CDR3 is TGTGCCAGCAGCGTCGATAGCGGGAGTTACAATGAGCAGTTCTTC. It yields the protein CASSVDSGSYNEQFF.

This clone was observed many times. The genes are TRBV4-1 and TRBJ2-5; TRBD2 matches at 7 bases. The germline CDR1 and CDR2 sequences are MGHRA and YSYEKL. With V trimmed by 1 base and J by 3 bases, 8 bases remained unmatched. This CDR3 region has 16 residues. The CDR3 nucleotides read TGCGCCAGCAGCCAAGGGCCCAGCCGGGGGGAAGAGACCCAGTACTTC. The encoded protein is CASSQGPSRGEETQYF.

This chain connects TRBV7-9 to TRBJ1-6; D might be TRBD1 (6 bases). Germline V lookup: CDR1 SEHNR, CDR2 FQNEAQ (reference sequence). The CDR3 consists of 15 residues. Between the trimmed V and J ends, which lost 0 bases and 8 bases, there was a span of 11 bases. In DNA, the CDR3 is TGTGCCAGCAGCTTAGCTCAACAGGGACATTCACCCCTCCACTTT. The encoded protein is CASSLAQQGHSPLHF.

This clone was counted at least ten times. The V call is TRBV30, the J call TRBJ2-5, with 9 bases matching TRBD1. Germline values: CDR1 GTSNPN, CDR2 SVGIG (reference sequence). The CDR3 has 12 residues. Germline trimming cut 7 bases from V and 4 bases from J; bases unmatched to any gene: 4. The CDR3 loop reads CAFDRGGETQYF. CDR3 bases: TGTGCCTTTGACAGGGGGGGAGAGACCCAGTACTTC.

The rearrangement joins TRBV29-1 to TRBJ1-3; 10 positions agree with TRBD1. The germline gives CDR1 SQVTM, CDR2 ANQGSEA. The CDR3 extends over 15 amino acids. The junction had 6 bases not matched to a gene; V was cut back by 5 bases and J by 2 bases. CDR3 residues: CSVSTGTGAGNTIYF. Here the CDR3 DNA reads TGCAGCGTTTCGACCGGGACAGGGGCTGGAAACACCATATATTTT.

This chain links TRBV4-1 with TRBJ1-1; no firm D call. The CDR3 contains 13 residues. V was shortened by 0 bases and J by 11 bases, with 13 bases between the two germline ends. The germline gives CDR1 MGHRA, CDR2 YSYEKL. CDR3 loop: CASSQELALGAFF. The CDR3 nucleotides are TGCGCCAGCAGCCAAGAACTGGCCTTAGGGGCTTTCTTT.

V gene TRBV19 combines with J gene TRBJ2-1; 9 positions agree with TRBD1. Germline V gene sequence: CDR1 LNHDA, CDR2 SQIVND (reference sequence). The CDR3 length is 16 residues. V lost 4 bases to trimming and J lost 9 bases; unmatched junction nucleotides: 13. Here the CDR3 reads CASSRTPGQGIGEQFF. The CDR3 bases are TGTGCCAGTAGTAGGACACCGGGACAGGGTATAGGTGAGCAGTTCTTC.

This clone appeared a few times. The rearrangement uses TRBV20-1 and TRBJ1-1; no reliable D call. Per germline, CDR1 DFQATT and CDR2 SNEGSKA (reference sequence). The CDR3 has 10 residues. V was clipped by 3 bases and J by 6 bases, with 5 bases between them. CDR3 sequence (DNA): TGCAGTGCTAGGTACGCTGAAGCTTTCTTT. As protein: CSARYAEAFF.

The chain joins TRBV4-1 to TRBJ1-5, with D possibly matching TRBD1 (5 bases). Trimming pared 6 bases from V and 2 bases from J, leaving 14 bases between. The germline gives CDR1 MGHRA, CDR2 YSYEKL. The CDR3 runs 15 residues. CDR3 nucleotides: TGCGCCAGCAGTCCGGGACCTTGGGGCAATCAGCCCCAGCATTTT. This sequence encodes CASSPGPWGNQPQHF.

This clone came up a few times. V is TRBV5-1 and J is TRBJ1-1; TRBD1 is a possible D gene (5 bases). Germline CDR1 and CDR2: SGHRS and YFSETQ. The CDR3 totals 16 residues. The V end was cut by 4 bases, the J end by 0 bases, with 16 bases between. In nucleotides, the CDR3 is TGCGCCAGCAGCGCGGGCACATCACAGGTGAACACTGAAGCTTTCTTT. It specifies CASSAGTSQVNTEAFF.

This clone was recorded many times. The V and J genes are TRBV7-2 and TRBJ1-1; D gene ambiguous. V was pared by 6 bases and J by 0 bases, with 14 bases between. CDR3 length equals 15 residues. Germline values: CDR1 SGHTA, CDR2 FQGNSA. CDR3 nucleotide sequence: TGTGCCAGCAGGAAGGGATATCGGATGAACACTGAAGCTTTCTTT. Encoded protein: CASRKGYRMNTEAFF.

The chain links TRBV5-4 to TRBJ2-4; 8 bases map to TRBD1. Per the germline V gene, CDR1 is SGHNT and CDR2 is YYREEE (reference sequence). Trimming cost V 5 bases and J 6 bases; bases outside gene matches: 4. The CDR3 spans 13 residues. The CDR3 spells CASSPGTGNIQYF. DNA of the CDR3: TGTGCCAGCAGTCCCGGGACAGGAAACATTCAGTACTTC.

This chain connects TRBV7-9 to TRBJ2-2, with 12 bases matching TRBD2. The V gene end was trimmed by 5 bases and the J gene end by 7 bases; junction bases not matched to a gene: 11. This CDR3 has 17 residues. Germline lookup yields CDR1 SEHNR and CDR2 FQNEAQ (reference sequence). The CDR3 nucleotides read TGTGCCAGCAGCACCTCCCGGACTAGCGGGGATAGCGGGGAGCTGTTTTTT. Translated, it gives CASSTSRTSGDSGELFF.

The V gene is TRBV29-1, the J gene TRBJ2-1; D ambiguous. The CDR3 extends over 14 amino acids. Germline lookup yields CDR1 SQVTM and CDR2 ANQGSEA. V lost 7 bases, J lost 6 bases, and 19 bases lay in between. In DNA form, the CDR3 reads TGCAGCGGGCCCTGTCCCTGTGGAAGCAATGAGCAGTTCTTC. This gives the protein CSGPCPCGSNEQFF.

This clone appeared a few times. The V call is TRBV7-2, the J call TRBJ2-7; D not resolved. Trimming pared 1 base from V and 4 bases from J, leaving 8 bases between. The CDR3 has 13 amino acids. Germline V gene lookup returns CDR1 SGHTA and CDR2 FQGNSA. The CDR3 coding sequence is TGTGCCAGCAGCTTAGATACGCGATACGAGCAGTACTTC. Translating it yields CASSLDTRYEQYF.

This clone was seen a handful of times. This rearrangement joins TRBV6-1 to TRBJ1-2; perhaps TRBD1 as D (6 bases). Germline V gene sequence: CDR1 MNHNS, CDR2 SASEGT. This CDR3 comprises 15 residues. V was shortened by 6 bases and J by 0 bases, with 14 bases between the two germline ends. The CDR3 is CASRPGQVANYGYTF. As DNA, the CDR3 is TGTGCCAGCAGACCGGGACAAGTAGCTAACTATGGCTACACCTTC.

The chain combines TRBV2 with TRBJ1-1, with no clear D. The V end was cut by 4 bases, the J end by 7 bases, with 13 bases between. The germline CDR1 and CDR2 sequences are SNHLY and FYNNEI. CDR3 length equals 13 residues. CDR3 in amino acids: CASSGHSNVEAFF. The CDR3 region has the DNA TGTGCCAGCAGTGGGCACAGTAACGTTGAAGCTTTCTTT.

Only a few counts were recorded for this clone. The chain uses TRBV7-2 and TRBJ2-1, with unresolved D. The CDR3 has 13 residues. Looked up from germline, CDR1 is SGHTA and CDR2 is FQGNSA. Trimming cost V 9 bases and J 3 bases, with 12 bases left between them. CDR3 loop: CASWSGDYNEQFF. The CDR3 DNA is TGTGCCAGTTGGAGTGGGGACTACAATGAGCAGTTCTTC.

The chain employs TRBV4-1 and TRBJ1-1, with no clear D. CDR3 size: 17 residues. The germline V gene has CDR1 MGHRA and CDR2 YSYEKL. The ends were cut back, 1 base at V and 4 bases at J, with 19 bases in the middle. CDR3 region: CASSQGAVGFLGTEAFF. The CDR3 DNA follows: TGCGCCAGCAGCCAAGGGGCAGTAGGTTTCTTGGGCACTGAAGCTTTCTTT.

This clone was found a few times. The chain couples TRBV4-2 to TRBJ2-7; D is undetermined. This CDR3 comprises 12 residues. Trimming left V 1 base short and J 1 base short, with 2 bases between. Germline-derived CDR1 and CDR2 are LGHNA and YNFKEQ. CDR3 region: CASSQVSYEQYF. In nucleotides, the CDR3 is TGTGCCAGCAGCCAAGTGTCCTACGAGCAGTACTTC.